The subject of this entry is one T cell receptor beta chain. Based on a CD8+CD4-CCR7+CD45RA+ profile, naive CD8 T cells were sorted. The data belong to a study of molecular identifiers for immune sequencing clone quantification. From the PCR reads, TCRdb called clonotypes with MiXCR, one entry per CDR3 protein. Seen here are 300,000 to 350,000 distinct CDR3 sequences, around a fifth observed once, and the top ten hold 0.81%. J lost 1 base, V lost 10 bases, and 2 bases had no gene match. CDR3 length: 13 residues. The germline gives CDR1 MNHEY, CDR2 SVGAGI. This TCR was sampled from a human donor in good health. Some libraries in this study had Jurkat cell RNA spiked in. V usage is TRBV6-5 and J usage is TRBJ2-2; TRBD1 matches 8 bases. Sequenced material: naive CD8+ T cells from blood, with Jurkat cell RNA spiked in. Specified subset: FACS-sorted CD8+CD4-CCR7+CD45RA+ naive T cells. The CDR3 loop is CATGQENTGELFF. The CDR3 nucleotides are TGTGCCACGGGACAGGAGAACACCGGGGAGCTGTTTTTT.